This T cell receptor (beta chain) was captured by sequencing in a study of blood T cell repertoires in COVID-19. Overall study context: Collection of acute and convalescent COVID-19 samples took place in the United States, Italy and Spain.

As originally analysed: Reference gene primer amplification in the assay estimated nucleated cell counts. Here immunoSEQ multiplex PCR was the method, and the copy in TCRdb shows in-frame clones only, minus some. V, J and clone size were drawn from that table, and D and trimming were deduced from the DNA. The sample yields 130,000 or so clones, roughly four fifths seen once. Cohort 3 recovery required two negative PCRs, clearance, or symptom resolution. Per the germline V gene, CDR1 is MGHDK and CDR2 is SYGVNS. After removal of 4 bases from V and 3 bases from J, the junction contained 1 base not matched to a gene. This CDR3 has 13 residues.

The V gene is TRBV25-1, the J gene TRBJ1-2; 8 bases line up with TRBD1. Sample: PBMCs or T cells enriched from blood (not recorded which). The receptor was derived from a man aged 25 to 40 who had recovered from COVID-19. The CDR3 nucleotides read TGTGCCAGCAGTGCGACAGGGGACTATGGCTACACCTTC. Encoded protein: CASSATGDYGYTF.